This TCR beta chain comes out of a study of blood T cells in healthy people across ages. Regarding the study as a whole: Older age coincided with a roughly linear decline in TCR beta diversity per million T cells.

Together with a sample-barcoded 5' primer, a J-beta primer mix was included in a second PCR lasting about 7 to 12 cycles. Using its own MiXCR run on the 5' RACE reads, TCRdb lists one record per CDR3 protein. The sample lists almost 800,000 distinct CDR3 sequences, roughly 50% occurring once. Concerning this clonotype itself: Its antigen is not identified.

Germline CDR1 reads SGHTA; CDR2 reads FQGNSA. This CDR3 has 14 amino acids. V dropped 1 base and J dropped 10 bases, with 14 bases sitting between them. The sequenced sample was blood. The clonotype comes from a man under 40 in good health. V usage is TRBV7-2 and J usage is TRBJ2-1, with D unresolved. The CDR3 protein is CASSLVAYIKEQFF. CDR3 bases: TGTGCCAGCAGCTTAGTGGCTTATATCAAGGAGCAGTTCTTC.